This T cell receptor (beta chain) stems from a study of spatial heterogeneity in lung cancer. Findings and caveats of the study: Ubiquitous expanded tumor TCRs showed up in blood more at resection than follow-up.

The V end lost 0 bases, the J end lost 5 bases, and 8 bases lay between the germline ends. The germline CDR1 and CDR2 sequences are LGHNA and YNFKEQ. The CDR3 contains 13 residues. There are many counts of this clonotype. What it recognizes is unknown. One entry per CDR3 protein results from TCRdb running MiXCR on the 5' RACE reads. The table has about 48,000 distinct CDR3 sequences, roughly 5.7% seen once. The time point was: sample taken at primary tumor resection. Whole RNA obtained from tumor, nontumor lung or frozen PBMC underwent sequencing without sorting. Patients with untreated early-stage non-small cell lung cancer, numbering 72, were the donors.

This TCR was recovered from a male donor with early-stage non-small cell lung cancer. This chain joins TRBV4-2 and TRBJ2-7; D call uncertain. Sequences were derived from PBMCs, sampled at surgery. The CDR3 is CASSQEAVHEQYF. The CDR3 nucleotides are TGTGCCAGCAGCCAAGAGGCAGTCCACGAGCAGTACTTC.